The T cell receptor (beta chain) described here comes from a study of blood T cell repertoires in COVID-19. Study context: From the United States, Italy and Spain came samples of acute and convalescent COVID-19.

Allocation to cohorts depended on clinical history reported by the participants. The length of the CDR3 is 14 residues. V dropped 8 bases and J dropped 2 bases, with 13 bases sitting between them. CDR1 is MNHEY, CDR2 SVGAGI, per germline. Original processing methods: Using reference gene primer amplification, nucleated cell counts were estimated. Method: immunoSEQ multiplex PCR; TCRdb's copy keeps in-frame clones and lacks some. V, J and clone size derive from that table, while D and trimming were established from the DNA sequence. The sample yields about 140,000 clones, just under 85% seen once. This rearrangement joins TRBV6-5 to TRBJ1-5; possibly TRBD1 for D (5 bases). Sequencing input: PBMCs or T cells enriched from blood (not recorded which). This sequence originates from a woman between 50 and 59 years old with acute COVID-19. CDR3 DNA sequence: TGTGCCAGCGCCGGGAGGGGAGGCAATCAGCCCCAGCATTTT. As protein: CASAGRGGNQPQHF.